This T cell receptor (beta chain) is drawn from a study of cytomegalovirus exposure and HLA in healthy donors. Study-level results: Confirmation in vitro established that three CMV-associated chains were specific for CMV antigens.

Produced via immunoSEQ multiplex PCR; TCRdb's table is partial and in-frame only. The table has roughly 300,000 clones, roughly 90% seen once. Turning to this clone: Its antigen is unknown.

Trimming pared 0 bases from V and 3 bases from J, leaving 13 bases between. Germline CDR1 is SGDLS and CDR2 is YYNGEE. The CDR3 length is 15 residues. The receptor was isolated from a woman aged 18-35 years in good health and CMV-seronegative. The material sequenced was PBMCs. The chain joins TRBV9 to TRBJ2-7, with a tentative D call TRBD2 (6 bases). The CDR3 loop is CASSVAGAAGYEQYF. The CDR3 DNA reads as TGTGCCAGCAGCGTAGCTGGGGCAGCGGGCTACGAGCAGTACTTC.